The TCR beta chain under discussion was sequenced for a study of cytotoxic CD8 clonotypes in ibrutinib-treated CLL. CDR3 length: 15 amino acids. The ends lost 6 bases at V and 4 bases at J; junction bases unmatched: 12. Germline V gene sequence: CDR1 SQVTM, CDR2 ANQGSEA. Produced via immunoSEQ multiplex PCR; TCRdb's table is partial and in-frame only. The top ten clones hold over 5% of a sample with about 76,000 clones, about 86% of them seen once. The chain employs TRBV29-1 and TRBJ1-1, with TRBD1 identical over 9 bases. Sequencing used PBMCs, obtained before ibrutinib treatment. This TCR was sampled from a human donor with chronic lymphocytic leukemia. Here the CDR3 reads CSVTGGEGRVTEAFF. CDR3 DNA sequence: TGCAGCGTGACAGGGGGTGAGGGGAGGGTCACTGAAGCTTTCTTT.